Following are 5 T cell receptor beta chains from one sample sequenced in a study of T cells after yellow fever vaccination. TCRdb redid the calling of the 5' RACE reads with MiXCR, one entry per CDR3 protein. This table holds 500,000 to 650,000 distinct CDR3 sequences, around 12% found once. The sequenced sample was PBMCs, obtained on the day of the yellow fever booster vaccination. The source is a man aged 25-45 years who received the YFV17D yellow fever vaccine.

This clonotype was recorded at least ten times. The V and J genes are TRBV7-3 and TRBJ2-1, with 11 bases that match TRBD2. CDR3 length: 16 residues. V lost 4 bases, J lost 6 bases, and 8 bases stayed unmatched. Germline V gene lookup returns CDR1 SGHTA and CDR2 FQGTGA. The CDR3 coding sequence is TGTGCCAGCAGCTCTGCTCTAGCGGGAGGAACCAATGAGCAGTTCTTC. Its protein product is CASSSALAGGTNEQFF.

This clonotype was recorded at least ten times. The chain has TRBV12-3 or TRBV12-4 and TRBJ1-5, with D tentatively TRBD1 (6 bases). The V end lost 3 bases, the J end lost 0 bases, and 21 bases lay between the germline ends. The CDR3 has 19 residues. The chain's CDR3 is CASSFRLLGGGGSNQPQHF. CDR3 bases: TGTGCCAGCAGTTTTCGCTTATTAGGGGGGGGCGGTAGCAATCAGCCCCAGCATTTT.

This clonotype was counted only a few times. The V and J genes are TRBV6-5 and TRBJ2-1; possibly TRBD2 for D (7 bases). V was pared by 2 bases and J by 9 bases, with 26 bases between. The CDR3 extends over 18 amino acids. CDR1 and CDR2 (germline): MNHEY, SVGAGI. The CDR3 is CASSYLGGGPGGIGEQFF. CDR3 nucleotide sequence: TGTGCCAGCAGTTACCTAGGGGGGGGACCAGGCGGAATTGGTGAGCAGTTCTTC.

This clonotype was seen more than once but under ten times. The chain couples TRBV29-1 to TRBJ1-5, with 10 bases that match TRBD1. After removal of 6 bases from V and 11 bases from J, the junction contained 7 bases not matched to a gene. Germline CDR1 reads SQVTM; CDR2 reads ANQGSEA. The CDR3 is 12 residues long. The CDR3 nucleotides read TGCAGCGTGGGGACAGGGGCTGAAGCCCAGCATTTT. Residues: CSVGTGAEAQHF.

Ten or more counts support this clonotype. The chain uses TRBV4-3 and TRBJ2-2; perhaps TRBD1 as D (6 bases). Trimming pared 11 bases from V and 3 bases from J, leaving 16 bases between. This CDR3 contains 14 residues. Germline lookup yields CDR1 LGHNA and CDR2 YSLEER. CDR3 in amino acids: CASSWGLDTGELFF. Here the CDR3 DNA reads TGCGCCTCGTCATGGGGGCTGGACACCGGGGAGCTGTTTTTT.